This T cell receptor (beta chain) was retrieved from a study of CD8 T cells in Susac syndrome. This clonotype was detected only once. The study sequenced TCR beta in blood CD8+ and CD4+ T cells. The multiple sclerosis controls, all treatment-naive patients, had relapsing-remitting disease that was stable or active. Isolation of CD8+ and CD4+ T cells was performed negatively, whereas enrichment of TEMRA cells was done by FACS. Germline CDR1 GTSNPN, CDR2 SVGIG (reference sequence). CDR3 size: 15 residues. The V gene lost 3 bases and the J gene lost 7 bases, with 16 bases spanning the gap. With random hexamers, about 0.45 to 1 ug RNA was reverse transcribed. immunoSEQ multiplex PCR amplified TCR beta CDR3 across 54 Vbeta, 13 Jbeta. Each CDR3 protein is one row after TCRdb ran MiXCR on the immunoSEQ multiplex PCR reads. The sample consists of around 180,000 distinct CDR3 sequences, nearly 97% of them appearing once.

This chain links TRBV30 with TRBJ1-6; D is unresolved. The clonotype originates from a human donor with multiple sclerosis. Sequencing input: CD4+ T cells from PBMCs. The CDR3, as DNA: TGTGCCTGGAGGGCGAACGGTCAGCCCAATTCACCCCTCCACTTT. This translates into CAWRANGQPNSPLHF.